One sample yielded the 3 T cell receptor beta chains listed below, sequenced in a study of T cell responses to AZD1222 COVID-19 vaccine (dated by TCRdb to the early 2020s). According to the study, the label for this sample's time point signals: about 28 days (+/-7) after the second vaccine dose. Library preparation was by the immunoSEQ multiplex PCR assay. TCRdb re-hosts the immuneACCESS table, in-frame sequences only. Its copies lack some clones; in the studies checked, an unresolved V gene accounts for under half of them, and the cause for the rest is not known. For this sample there are roughly 200,000 clones; about nine tenths appear just once. The ten biggest clones cover under 4% of the sample. The sample in question was peripheral blood, obtained 28 days after the second AZD1222 dose. The receptors derive from an adult who received the AZD1222 COVID-19 vaccine.

This rearrangement joins TRBV28 to TRBJ1-5, with TRBD1 as a possible D gene (5 bases). Trimming pared 9 bases from V and 4 bases from J, leaving 16 bases between. Germline V lookup: CDR1 MDHEN, CDR2 SYDVKM. This CDR3 has 14 amino acids. The DNA for the CDR3 is TGTGCCAGTACCCAGGGTAGTGTGAATCAGCCCCAGCATTTT. Residues: CASTQGSVNQPQHF.

A single count supports this clone. The chain joins TRBV9 to TRBJ1-4; 7 nucleotides line up with TRBD1. The V gene end was trimmed by 0 bases and the J gene end by 10 bases; junction bases not matched to a gene: 0. Per germline, CDR1 SGDLS and CDR2 YYNGEE. The length of the CDR3 is 12 residues. This chain's CDR3 is CASSVGQGKLFF. The CDR3 nucleotides read TGTGCCAGCAGCGTAGGACAGGGAAAACTGTTTTTT.

The rearrangement links TRBV27 to TRBJ1-5; maybe TRBD1 (5 bases). This CDR3 is 14 amino acids long. The germline CDR1 and CDR2 sequences are MNHEY and SMNVEV (reference sequence). V lost 6 bases to trimming and J lost 3 bases, with 12 bases between them. The CDR3 nucleotides read TGTGCCAGCAGGCAGGGAGGAAACAATCAGCCCCAGCATTTT. Protein sequence: CASRQGGNNQPQHF.